The 25 T cell receptor beta chains given below trace back to one sample, sequenced in a study of beta chain features in type 1 diabetes listed by TCRdb under 2018. Library creation used the immunoSEQ multiplex PCR assay. The entire isolated RNA was reverse transcribed using the High Capacity cDNA Reverse Transcription Kit, and thus expressed TCRB transcripts were sequenced. Entries here come from immuneACCESS through TCRdb and include only in-frame sequences with V and J called. Some clones fail to appear in such tables; in the studies checked, an unresolved V gene covers under half of the shortfall, and the cause of the remainder is unknown. Present in this sample are just over 600,000 clones, 15% to 18% of which were seen just once. 0.07% to 0.095% of the sample comes from the top ten. Sequenced: naive CD4+ T cells from blood. The sample's cell subset or site, from its label and the paper: true naive CD4+ T cells. Receptors were obtained from a man aged 18-30 years in good health.

This clone was seen a few times. The chain carries TRBV10-3 and TRBJ2-7; the match to TRBD1 covers 10 bases. V shed 3 bases and J 5 bases; nucleotides not matched to a gene: 4. This CDR3 has 14 amino acids. CDR1 and CDR2 from the germline V gene are ENHRY and SYGVKD. The chain's CDR3 is CAISDGGQGHEQYF. CDR3 coding DNA: TGTGCCATCAGTGATGGGGGACAGGGGCACGAGCAGTACTTC.

This clone was observed a few times. The chain has TRBV30 and TRBJ1-2; no reliable D call. The V gene's germline CDR1 is GTSNPN and CDR2 SVGIG (reference sequence). This CDR3 has 14 residues. V dropped 3 bases and J dropped 0 bases, with 11 bases sitting between them. This chain's CDR3 is CAWSSPKPNYGYTF. The CDR3 nucleotides read TGTGCCTGGAGCAGCCCGAAGCCTAACTATGGCTACACCTTC.

This clone was seen a handful of times. The chain is built from TRBV30 and TRBJ2-1; D is perhaps TRBD1 (5 bases). The V and J ends lost 0 bases and 2 bases respectively, with 8 bases between them. This CDR3 spans 14 amino acids. CDR1 is GTSNPN and CDR2 is SVGIG in the germline V gene (reference sequence). As DNA, the CDR3 is TGTGCCTGGAGTGTACTGACAGCCTACAATGAGCAGTTCTTC. Residues: CAWSVLTAYNEQFF.

This clone was recorded a few times. The gene calls are TRBV7-3 and TRBJ1-2, with 7 bases fitting TRBD1. Germline V gives CDR1 SGHTA, CDR2 FQGTGA. The CDR3 has 14 amino acids. V shed 5 bases and J 8 bases; nucleotides not matched to a gene: 11. This CDR3 reads CASSVTGTDLGYTF. CDR3 nucleotide sequence: TGTGCCAGCAGCGTGACCGGGACAGATCTAGGCTACACCTTC.

This chain links TRBV5-1 with TRBJ2-7; D is perhaps TRBD1 (6 bases). The CDR3 spans 15 residues. Trimming stripped 4 bases from V and 1 base from J, with 15 bases between. Germline CDR1 is SGHRS and CDR2 is YFSETQ. The CDR3: CASSRQQGGSYEQYF. DNA for the CDR3: TGCGCCAGCAGCCGTCAACAGGGTGGATCCTACGAGCAGTACTTC.

The gene calls are TRBV7-9 and TRBJ2-7, with TRBD1 matching over 9 bases. The germline CDR1 and CDR2 sequences are SEHNR and FQNEAQ (reference sequence). Trimming at V came to 6 bases and at J to 4 bases, leaving 7 bases not matched to a gene. This CDR3 comprises 14 residues. CDR3 bases: TGTGCCAGCAGGGCCGCGGACAGGGGTTACGAGCAGTACTTC. This gives the protein CASRAADRGYEQYF. The entire variable domain, with the rest obtained from reference TRBV7-9 and TRBJ2-7, is as follows: DTGVSQNPRHKITKRGQNVTFRCDPISEHNRLYWYRQTLGQGPEFLTYFQNEAQLEKSRLLSDRFSAERPKGSFSTLEIQRTEQGDSAMYLCASRAADRGYEQYFGPGTRLTVT.

This clone was recorded a few times. This sequence joins TRBV4-3 and TRBJ1-2; TRBD1 matches at 9 bases. This CDR3 has 16 residues. CDR1 is LGHNA, CDR2 YSLEER, per germline. V lost 2 bases, J lost 5 bases, and 9 bases stayed unmatched. This CDR3 is CASSQLQGASTYGYTF. CDR3 DNA: TGCGCCAGCAGCCAACTACAGGGGGCGAGTACATATGGCTACACCTTC.

This clone appeared a few times. The chain combines TRBV5-6 with TRBJ1-2, with TRBD1 as a possible D gene (5 bases). In germline, CDR1 is SGHDT, CDR2 YYEEEE. CDR3 length: 15 residues. Between the trimmed V and J ends, which lost 2 bases and 4 bases, there was a span of 15 bases. This CDR3 is CASSLRQPRAYGYTF. CDR3 DNA: TGTGCCAGCAGCTTACGACAGCCGCGAGCCTATGGCTACACCTTC.

The chain recombines TRBV5-1 with TRBJ2-7; the D gene is possibly TRBD2 (6 bases). The CDR3 is 13 residues long. V lost 5 bases and J 2 bases, leaving 11 bases between the germline ends. The germline CDR1 and CDR2 sequences are SGHRS and YFSETQ. This CDR3 reads CASRGTGAYEQYF. DNA for the CDR3: TGCGCCAGCAGGGGGACTGGCGCCTACGAGCAGTACTTC.

This clone was counted between two and nine times. This chain uses TRBV5-1 with TRBJ1-2; possibly TRBD1 for D (5 bases). Deletions cut 2 bases from V and 6 bases from J, with 14 bases between. The length of the CDR3 is 14 residues. Germline CDR1 SGHRS, CDR2 YFSETQ. CDR3 loop: CASSLSQGRDGYTF. The DNA for the CDR3 is TGCGCCAGCAGCTTATCGCAGGGTCGGGATGGCTACACCTTC.

There are a few counts of this clone. The chain combines TRBV5-4 with TRBJ2-7; the D gene is possibly TRBD1 (5 bases). The CDR3 has 13 amino acids. Germline lookup yields CDR1 SGHNT and CDR2 YYREEE (reference sequence). Trimming pared 4 bases from V and 3 bases from J, leaving 11 bases between. Here the CDR3 DNA reads TGTGCCAGCAGCCAACCTGACAGCTACGAGCAGTACTTC. Residues: CASSQPDSYEQYF.

A note on this clone: Its ends do not fully match the called genes, so a read error is possible. The same CDR3 is also encoded by other DNA sequences in this sample. The genes are TRBV5-4 and TRBJ2-7, with 10 bases aligning to TRBD1. The germline V gene has CDR1 SGHNT and CDR2 YYREEE (reference sequence). The CDR3 totals 14 residues. CDR3 nucleotides: TGTGCCAGCAGTTTGGGACAGGGGAAGTACGAGCAGTACTTC. It specifies CASSLGQGKYEQYF.

This clone turned up a few times. The chain links TRBV5-6 to TRBJ2-5; D might be TRBD2 (6 bases). V lost 4 bases to trimming and J lost 5 bases, with 12 bases between them. This CDR3 contains 13 residues. Germline CDR1 and CDR2: SGHDT and YYEEEE. The CDR3 reads CASSRSGVETQYF. DNA for the CDR3: TGTGCCAGCAGCCGCTCGGGGGTGGAGACCCAGTACTTC. The full variable domain, with the rest looked up from reference TRBV5-6 and TRBJ2-5, is DAGVTQSPTHLIKTRGQQVTLRCSPKSGHDTVSWYQQALGQGPQFIFQYYEEEERQRGNFPDRFSGHQFPNYSSELNVNALLLGDSALYLCASSRSGVETQYFGPGTRLLVL.

A few counts support this clone. This rearrangement joins TRBV30 to TRBJ1-6; the D is unclear. Trimming left V 4 bases short and J 9 bases short, with 10 bases between. Germline CDR1 is GTSNPN and CDR2 is SVGIG (reference sequence). This CDR3 has 12 residues. The CDR3 loop is CAWKSVPSPLHF. CDR3 DNA sequence: TGTGCCTGGAAATCCGTCCCTTCACCCCTCCACTTT.

This clone has just a few counts. The chain couples TRBV7-8 to TRBJ2-6; D not certain. CDR1 and CDR2 (germline): SGHVS, FQNEAQ. This CDR3 spans 16 amino acids. Trimming shortened V by 2 bases and J by 3 bases, and 11 bases separated the two germline ends. CDR3: CASSLRGRYGANVLTF. The CDR3 DNA is TGTGCCAGCAGCTTAAGAGGCAGATATGGGGCCAACGTCCTGACTTTC.

This clone was seen more than once but under ten times. This chain uses TRBV19 with TRBJ2-5, with TRBD2 matching 13 bases. Looked up from germline, CDR1 is LNHDA and CDR2 is SQIVND (reference sequence). The CDR3 is 18 amino acids. V shed 4 bases, J shed 2 bases, and the junction held 10 bases outside the gene matches. In DNA, the CDR3 is TGTGCCAGTAGTAAAACCGGGACTAGCGGGACAGGACAAGAGACCCAGTACTTC. Residues: CASSKTGTSGTGQETQYF.

J is TRBJ2-7 and V is TRBV5-1, with D unclear. Trimming cost V 0 bases and J 2 bases, with 3 bases left between them. This CDR3 has 12 amino acids. Germline V CDR1 and CDR2: SGHRS, YFSETQ. The CDR3 spells CASSLAAYEQYF. Written as DNA, the CDR3 is TGCGCCAGCAGCTTGGCTGCCTACGAGCAGTACTTC.

The J gene is TRBJ1-1, the V gene TRBV18; the D is unclear. This CDR3 contains 15 residues. The germline V gene has CDR1 KGHSH and CDR2 LQKENI. V gave up 0 bases and J gave up 8 bases, with 16 bases separating them. The DNA for the CDR3 is TGTGCCAGCTCACCACCCTCCCTTGAGTTGCCCGAAGCTTTCTTT. Translation gives CASSPPSLELPEAFF.

A few counts support this clone. The rearrangement links TRBV7-9 to TRBJ2-7, with D possibly TRBD1 on 6 matching bases. With 4 bases removed from V and 6 bases from J, the gap between germline ends came to 16 bases. The CDR3 is 14 residues long. Germline V lookup: CDR1 SEHNR, CDR2 FQNEAQ (reference sequence). CDR3 amino acids: CASSSRTDAGEQYF. DNA of the CDR3: TGTGCCAGCAGCTCTCGGACAGACGCCGGCGAGCAGTACTTC.

J is TRBJ2-7 and V is TRBV27; TRBD2 agrees at 7 bases. Germline V gene sequence: CDR1 MNHEY, CDR2 SMNVEV (reference sequence). The CDR3 sequence is 13 residues long. J was trimmed by 0 bases and V by 6 bases; bases with no gene match: 2. CDR3 loop: CASRAGNSYEQYF. The CDR3 DNA is TGTGCCAGCAGAGCGGGAAACTCCTACGAGCAGTACTTC.

This clone was seen only a few times. The chain recombines TRBV7-3 with TRBJ1-1, with a possible D match to TRBD1 (5 bases). V lost 5 bases, J lost 1 base, and 11 bases lay in between. In germline, CDR1 is SGHTA, CDR2 FQGTGA. The length of the CDR3 is 14 residues. Here the CDR3 reads CASSLSRENTEAFF. In DNA, the CDR3 is TGTGCCAGCAGCCTCAGCAGGGAGAACACTGAAGCTTTCTTT.

This clone has more than one count but fewer than ten. This chain uses TRBV5-1 with TRBJ2-2; D uncertain. The CDR3 is 15 residues long. V was cut by 2 bases and J by 4 bases, with 12 bases left in between. Germline CDR1 reads SGHRS; CDR2 reads YFSETQ. The CDR3 sequence is CASSFGKASTGELFF. The CDR3 DNA reads as TGCGCCAGCAGCTTTGGGAAGGCTAGCACCGGGGAGCTGTTTTTT.

This clone has only a few counts. This sequence joins TRBV6-5 and TRBJ1-6, with 7 bases that match TRBD1. After removal of 4 bases from V and 6 bases from J, the junction contained 3 bases not matched to a gene. The CDR3 consists of 14 residues. CDR1 and CDR2 from the germline V gene are MNHEY and SVGAGI. The CDR3 bases are TGTGCCAGCAGTTCCACAGGGGTTAATTCACCCCTCCACTTT. It encodes CASSSTGVNSPLHF.

This clone has a handful of counts. This sequence joins TRBV2 and TRBJ2-1; TRBD1 agrees at 8 bases. Losses at the gene ends were 3 bases for V and 7 bases for J; bases not matched to a gene: 5. CDR3 size: 14 residues. Looked up from germline, CDR1 is SNHLY and CDR2 is FYNNEI. In nucleotides, the CDR3 is TGTGCCAGCAGTGACAGGGGGCCGCGAAATGAGCAGTTCTTC. It is translated as CASSDRGPRNEQFF.

V is TRBV11-2 and J is TRBJ2-1; possible D gene TRBD2, 6 bases. Germline CDR1 reads SGHAT; CDR2 reads FQNNGV. CDR3 size: 14 residues. Trimming shortened V by 6 bases and J by 0 bases, and 9 bases separated the two germline ends. The CDR3 protein is CASRGGFSYNEQFF. The CDR3 DNA sequence: TGTGCCAGCAGGGGGGGATTCTCCTACAATGAGCAGTTCTTC.